This TCR beta chain is from a study of tumor-infiltrating lymphocytes in primary liver carcinoma (dated by TCRdb to the late 2010s). Looking at the study overall: Between late 2015 and 2016, a few patients in China with histopathologically diagnosed primary liver carcinoma had surgical resection. The five patients, three men and two women aged 30 to 69 years, had hepatocellular carcinoma (four) or combined HCC and intrahepatic cholangiocarcinoma (one). The five patients had tumors of stage T1-T3 N0M0, with maximum diameters ranging from 4.2 to 10 cm. Samples yielded roughly 3.5 to 7.13 million productive TCRbeta reads; read depth did not differ significantly between tissue types. The study combined TCRbeta repertoire sequencing, expression microarrays and whole-exome sequencing across five regions of each liver tumor, with adjacent normal tissue and blood. A total of 35 or so specimens from 5 patients went through TCRbeta repertoire sequencing, namely 25 tumor regions, 5 adjacent noncancerous liver tissues and 5 peripheral blood samples. Reproducibility between technical replicate repertoires was high, with correlation coefficients above 0.95 and mean shared-clone rates approximately 0.9.

A word on this clonotype: Its recognized antigen is unknown. Nothing much larger sits one base from this clone, and base qualities are not available.

TCRbeta-specific cDNA was reverse-transcribed from around 0.45 ug total RNA using a constant-region primer and ProtoScript II reverse transcriptase. TCRbeta libraries were built with three nested multiplex PCR rounds, a slightly modified ARM-PCR procedure. Sample barcodes and Illumina adapters were attached in a final 25-cycle PCR using Deep VentR polymerase. Before sequencing, amplicons of 200-500 bp were gel-purified using a QIAquick gel extraction kit. An Illumina HiSeq 2500 was used to sequence the TCRbeta amplicons with 250-bp paired-end reads. On the authors' methods: Quality trimming of reads was performed with Trimmomatic v0.33, and paired reads were merged with FLASH v1.2.11 so that full CDR3 sequences could be recovered. V, D and J germline segments were assigned to the rearranged TCRbeta sequences using MiGEC v1.2.1b. Clonotype statistics and Shannon-Wiener diversity indices were computed with VDJtools v1.0.0. To cut down on sampling bias, every analysis after diversity analysis relied on just the 250 most abundant clonotypes from each sample. In-frame beta chains were kept once TCRdb had trimmed the public reads at Q25 with fastp and called clones with MiXCR. Merged by CDR3 protein, the rows form single entries marked with the most common genes and DNA. The V and J calls were determined by TCRdb, not by the authors. The sample table records more than 150,000 distinct CDR3 sequences; about 60% of these occur just once. 72% of the sample belongs to the ten largest clones.

Blood RNA was extracted from unsorted whole blood using TRIzol reagent, and germline DNA was obtained with the DNeasy Blood & Tissue kit. Chronic HBV infection was present in the patients, and the patients were treatment-naive at sampling. Around 3.6 milliliters of peripheral blood were collected into K2EDTA tubes before surgery. Study-level results and caveats: Comparison of CD4+ and CD8+ T cell repertoires was precluded by the use of bulk unsorted samples. The top 250 clones accounted for a significantly greater share of the repertoire in tumors than in blood (p = 0.039). Only the TCR beta chain was sequenced, which likely underestimates true repertoire diversity because unpaired alpha chains were not captured. Consistent with antigen-driven expansion, pairs of tumor regions showed higher repertoire overlap (mean roughly 35%) than either tumor-adjacent pairs (about 17%) or tumor-blood pairs (approximately 14%). Only five patients were included in the study, and the authors note that the findings should be validated in a larger study.

The sample consisted of peripheral blood. The clonotype comes from a man aged 35 to 55 with primary liver carcinoma and hepatitis B virus infection.

The CDR3 region has the sequence CAISESLVGGSSYEQYF. Here is the DNA: TGTGCCATCAGTGAGTCTTTGGTGGGAGGGAGCTCCTACGAGCAGTACTTC. This chain joins TRBV10-3 to TRBJ2-7, with 7 bases matching TRBD2. Including the terminal cysteine and phenylalanine, the CDR3 comprises 17 residues. The DNA shown is the 51-base CDR3, in frame from base 1. For this chain, trimming is 0 bases at the V end and 0 bases at the J end, and the number of junction bases without a gene match is 8. Reading the germline V gene gives CDR1 ENHRY and CDR2 SYGVKD.